The 11 T cell receptor beta chains below were found in one sample sequenced in a study of chemoradiotherapy in HPV16-positive cancers. Some clones are missing from TCRdb's copy, which holds only in-frame ones; the method was immunoSEQ multiplex PCR. The sample yields 8,400 or so clones, roughly 91% seen once. The sequences come from blood, collected from a patient who underwent chemoradiotherapy. All receptors come from a human donor with HPV-associated anogenital cancer.

This clone appeared a few times. The chain employs TRBV6-1 and TRBJ1-1; no definite D call. Germline V lookup: CDR1 MNHNS, CDR2 SASEGT. The CDR3 is 14 residues long. V lost 5 bases and J 6 bases, leaving 16 bases between the germline ends. CDR3 sequence (DNA): TGTGCCAGCAGTAACGGGCGGGATGGCGCTGAAGCTTTCTTT. Amino acid sequence: CASSNGRDGAEAFF.

The genes are TRBV4-2 and TRBJ2-5; 12 bases align to TRBD2. Losses at the gene ends were 0 bases for V and 5 bases for J; bases not matched to a gene: 16. The germline gives CDR1 LGHNA, CDR2 YNFKEQ. This CDR3 is built from 20 residues. CDR3 sequence reads: CASSQDFPKRLAGESETQYF. CDR3 sequence (DNA): TGTGCCAGCAGCCAAGATTTTCCCAAAAGACTAGCGGGAGAATCGGAGACCCAGTACTTC.

The chain carries TRBV28 and TRBJ2-1, with D tentatively TRBD2 (5 bases). Germline lookup yields CDR1 MDHEN and CDR2 SYDVKM. The CDR3 covers 17 residues. Trimming pared 3 bases from V and 0 bases from J, leaving 15 bases between. The CDR3 sequence is CASSFFVAGNSYNEQFF. In DNA, the CDR3 is TGTGCCAGCAGTTTCTTCGTGGCGGGCAACTCCTACAATGAGCAGTTCTTC.

The chain recombines TRBV5-6 with TRBJ1-1, with 10 bases lining up with TRBD1. CDR3 size: 17 residues. Germline loops: CDR1 SGHDT, CDR2 YYEEEE. The junction had 8 bases not matched to a gene; V was cut back by 3 bases and J by 0 bases. CDR3 in DNA: TGTGCCAGCAGCTACGGACAGGGGGGCCCTTTGAACACTGAAGCTTTCTTT. This encodes CASSYGQGGPLNTEAFF.

The J gene is TRBJ1-1, the V gene TRBV7-2; no definite D call. CDR3 length equals 16 residues. Looked up from germline, CDR1 is SGHTA and CDR2 is FQGNSA. The ends were cut back, 5 bases at V and 1 base at J, with 17 bases in the middle. CDR3 sequence reads: CASSPFVNLENTEAFF. The CDR3 DNA reads as TGTGCCAGCAGCCCGTTTGTAAACCTAGAGAACACTGAAGCTTTCTTT. Full variable domain (remainder filled in from reference TRBV7-2 and TRBJ1-1): GAGVSQSPSNKVTEKGKDVELRCDPISGHTALYWYRQSLGQGLEFLIYFQGNSAPDKSGLPSDRFSAERTGGSVSTLTIQRTQQEDSAVYLCASSPFVNLENTEAFFGQGTRLTVV.

In nucleotides, the CDR3 is TGTGCCAGCAGGGAAACAATGTCTGCGGCTTTCTTT. Translating gives CASRETMSAAFF. The V call is TRBV28, the J call TRBJ1-1; D gene ambiguous. With 6 bases removed from V and 11 bases from J, the gap between germline ends came to 16 bases. Per germline, CDR1 MDHEN and CDR2 SYDVKM. CDR3 length equals 12 residues.

The J gene is TRBJ1-6, the V gene TRBV6-1; tentatively, D is TRBD1 (6 bases). V gave up 4 bases and J gave up 12 bases, with 16 bases separating them. The CDR3 covers 14 residues. Germline loops: CDR1 MNHNS, CDR2 SASEGT. The CDR3, as DNA: TGTGCCAGCAGTGTAGAGGCAGGGGTTCTACCCCTCCACTTT. Protein: CASSVEAGVLPLHF.

This sequence joins TRBV19 and TRBJ2-5; possibly TRBD1 for D (6 bases). TRBJ2-7 matches the DNA end more closely, so the J call is doubtful. This CDR3 comprises 13 residues. Germline V CDR1 and CDR2: LNHDA, SQIVND (reference sequence). The chain's CDR3 is CASSGTLGGEQYF. The CDR3 DNA reads as TGTGCCAGTAGTGGGACCTTAGGGGGCGAGCAGTACTTC.

The chain recombines TRBV2 with TRBJ2-3, with D possibly being TRBD1 (5 bases). The V gene lost 4 bases and the J gene lost 6 bases, with 17 bases spanning the gap. Per germline, CDR1 SNHLY and CDR2 FYNNEI. CDR3 length: 15 amino acids. The CDR3 protein is CASSVQGEVSDTQYF. In DNA, the CDR3 is TGTGCCAGCAGTGTGCAGGGCGAGGTATCGGATACGCAGTATTTT.

CDR3 coding DNA: TGCAGCGTTTTGTGGGGACAGCTCTTTGAAGCTTTCTTT. Translated: CSVLWGQLFEAFF. The V call is TRBV29-1, the J call TRBJ1-1; 7 bases agree with TRBD1. Looked up from germline, CDR1 is SQVTM and CDR2 is ANQGSEA. V lost 5 bases, J lost 7 bases, and 10 bases stayed unmatched. The CDR3 contains 13 residues.

V gene TRBV5-1 combines with J gene TRBJ2-1, with 13 bases matching TRBD2. V lost 0 bases and J lost 8; bases outside the gene matches: 14. This CDR3 is built from 19 residues. CDR1 is SGHRS, CDR2 YFSETQ, per germline. The CDR3 here is CASSLGLAGGRTGVYEQFF. CDR3 nucleotide sequence: TGCGCCAGCAGCTTGGGACTAGCGGGGGGCAGGACGGGGGTATATGAGCAGTTCTTC.